This T cell receptor (beta chain) was recorded in a study of blood T cell repertoires in COVID-19. The table lists this clone with a few counts. The CDR3 has 16 residues. Germline V gives CDR1 SGHRS, CDR2 YFSETQ. V lost 4 bases and J 1 base, leaving 17 bases between the germline ends. As processed by the authors: The assay estimated nucleated cells by amplifying reference gene primers. Repertoires were generated with immunoSEQ multiplex PCR, while TCRdb's copy carries only in-frame clones and drops some. The V and J calls and clone size come from that table; D and trimming were worked out from the DNA. The sample has approximately 410,000 clones, about nine tenths seen once.

Sequenced input: peripheral blood. The sequence derives from a woman aged 25 to 45 with active or convalescent COVID-19. The chain links TRBV5-1 to TRBJ1-1; D gene unclear. CDR3 protein: CASSPPPGGANTEAFF. In DNA form, the CDR3 reads TGCGCCAGCAGCCCCCCGCCGGGAGGCGCGAACACTGAAGCTTTCTTT.